Listed below are T cell receptor beta chains from one sample, sequenced in a study of blood T cell repertoires in COVID-19. This table comes from immunoSEQ multiplex PCR, and its TCRdb copy is limited to in-frame clones, with some not included. The sample has over 75,000 clones; 70% to 85% are singletons. Sequencing was carried out using peripheral blood. These receptors all stem from a man aged 70-80 years with acute or convalescent COVID-19. The CDR3 runs from the conserved cysteine through the conserved F or W. Each record gives: clone size, J gene, D gene, V gene, CDR3 protein, CDR3 DNA. D genes are given only for firm matches. Size is omitted from some rows. Given values are once, few, many or a class for expanded clones.

>-|TRBJ1-3|TRBD1|TRBV5-1
CASSGTGAGNTIYF
TGCGCCAGCAGCGGAACAGGGGCTGGAAACACCATATATTTT
>-|TRBJ1-4|-|TRBV20-1
CSASSPNEKLFF
TGCAGTGCTAGTAGCCCTAATGAAAAACTGTTTTTT
>-|TRBJ2-2|-|TRBV12-3/TRBV12-4
CASSLTPQGELFF
TGTGCCAGCAGTCTCACGCCACAAGGGGAGCTGTTTTTT
>-|TRBJ1-5|TRBD1|TRBV2
CASSLDRGSNQPQHF
TGTGCCAGCAGCCTCGACAGGGGGAGCAATCAGCCCCAGCATTTT
>once|TRBJ1-2|-|TRBV4-1
CASSQVEGSGGYTF
TGCGCCAGCAGCCAAGTGGAAGGGAGTGGTGGCTACACCTTC
>few|TRBJ2-2|TRBD1|TRBV28
CASRRGGSPVELFF
TGTGCCAGCAGACGAGGGGGCAGTCCTGTGGAGCTGTTTTTT
>-|TRBJ2-3|-|TRBV24-1
CATSETAVTQYF
TGTGCCACCAGTGAAACGGCGGTTACGCAGTATTTT
>-|TRBJ2-1|TRBD2|TRBV14
CASSVYSGGGYEQFF
TGTGCCAGCAGCGTTTATAGCGGGGGGGGCTATGAGCAGTTCTTC
>-|TRBJ2-2|-|TRBV7-8
CASSLAGSVLNTGELFF
TGTGCCAGCAGCTTAGCTGGCTCCGTTCTTAACACCGGGGAGCTGTTTTTT
>-|TRBJ2-7|-|TRBV5-1
CASSNPTSYEQYF
TGCGCCAGCAGTAACCCCACATCCTACGAGCAGTACTTC
>-|TRBJ1-3|-|TRBV7-8
CASSLFFEQAGNTIYF
TGTGCCAGCAGCTTATTTTTCGAACAGGCTGGAAACACCATATATTTT
>-|TRBJ1-5|TRBD1|TRBV6-5
CASSSRAGGHGYF
TGTGCCAGCAGTTCACGGGCAGGGGGGCACGGGTATTTT
>few|TRBJ1-1|TRBD1|TRBV5-1
CASSPGTETEAFF
TGCGCCAGCAGCCCGGGGACAGAGACTGAAGCTTTCTTT
>-|TRBJ2-1|-|TRBV29-1
CSVERSGNEQFF
TGCAGCGTTGAAAGGTCCGGGAATGAGCAGTTCTTC
>-|TRBJ2-3|TRBD1|TRBV5-1
CASSPSGTGADTQYF
TGCGCCAGCAGCCCATCCGGGACAGGGGCAGATACGCAGTATTTT
>-|TRBJ1-1|-|TRBV27
CASSHRGAGRGDTEAFF
TGTGCCAGCAGTCACCGCGGGGCGGGGAGGGGGGACACTGAAGCTTTCTTT
>-|TRBJ1-6|TRBD1|TRBV5-6
CASSQGQQYSPLHF
TGTGCCAGCAGCCAGGGACAGCAGTATTCACCCCTCCACTTT
>-|TRBJ1-6|-|TRBV7-9
CASSLEAGPLHF
TGTGCCAGCAGCTTAGAAGCAGGGCCCCTCCACTTT
>-|TRBJ1-5|TRBD1|TRBV7-2
CASSGDRNQPQHF
TGTGCCAGCAGCGGGGACAGAAATCAGCCCCAGCATTTT
>-|TRBJ2-2|-|TRBV7-6
CASSSVAGSTGELFF
TGTGCCAGCAGCTCAGTGGCGGGGAGCACCGGGGAGCTGTTTTTT
>-|TRBJ2-5|TRBD2|TRBV4-2
CASSQKRLAGVQETQYF
TGTGCCAGCAGCCAAAAACGCCTAGCGGGGGTCCAAGAGACCCAGTACTTC
>-|TRBJ2-3|-|TRBV5-4
CASSLFPREDTQYF
TGTGCCAGCAGCTTGTTTCCGAGGGAAGATACGCAGTATTTT